The 5 T cell receptor beta chains below were found in one sample sequenced in a study of T cell responses to AZD1222 COVID-19 vaccine. Libraries were prepared by immunoSEQ multiplex PCR; TCRdb keeps only in-frame clonotypes and omits some of them. The table has 140,000 to 150,000 clones, around 93% seen once. The sample in question was peripheral blood, obtained on day 0 of AZD1222 vaccination. These receptors came from an adult in good health.

This rearrangement joins TRBV5-8 to TRBJ2-1, with D perhaps matching TRBD2 (6 bases). CDR3 length equals 16 residues. Trimming took 2 bases from V and 0 from J, leaving 12 bases between them. Germline CDR1 is SGHTS and CDR2 is YDEGEE. As DNA, the CDR3 is TGTGCCAGCAGCTTATTTGGGGGGAGCTCCTACAATGAGCAGTTCTTC. It encodes CASSLFGGSSYNEQFF.

CDR3 sequence (DNA): TGTGCCAGCAGTGAGTCGCCTAGGGCCTGGGAGAGAGAGACCCAGTACTTC. Protein product: CASSESPRAWERETQYF. The rearrangement joins TRBV2 to TRBJ2-5; tentative D call: TRBD2 (5 bases). CDR1 and CDR2 from the germline V gene are SNHLY and FYNNEI. The CDR3 covers 17 residues. Trimming left V 3 bases short and J 4 bases short, with 21 bases between. Full variable domain (missing parts from reference TRBV2 and TRBJ2-5): EPEVTQTPSHQVTQMGQEVILRCVPISNHLYFYWYRQILGQKVEFLVSFYNNEISEKSEIFDDQFSVERPDGSNFTLKIRSTKLEDSAMYFCASSESPRAWERETQYFGPGTRLLVL.

V is TRBV6-2 or TRBV6-3 and J is TRBJ1-2; tentative D call: TRBD1 (6 bases). CDR1 and CDR2 from the germline V gene are MNHEY and SVGEGT. Trimming removed 5 bases at V and 4 bases at J, with 14 bases between. The length of the CDR3 is 14 residues. For the CDR3, the DNA is TGTGCCAGCAGTCTCGGCAGGGGCGGCTATGGCTACACCTTC. Protein sequence: CASSLGRGGYGYTF.

This chain links TRBV27 with TRBJ1-2; 9 nucleotides agree with TRBD1. CDR1 and CDR2 (germline): MNHEY, SMNVEV (reference sequence). The CDR3 runs to 11 residues. V shed 8 bases, J shed 8 bases, and the junction held 3 bases outside the gene matches. CDR3 nucleotide sequence: TGTGCCAGCGGGGGACAGGGCGGCTACACCTTC. Protein: CASGGQGGYTF.

The V call is TRBV6-5, the J call TRBJ1-1, with 7 bases fitting TRBD1. After removal of 6 bases from V and 0 bases from J, the junction contained 4 bases not matched to a gene. Germline V gives CDR1 MNHEY, CDR2 SVGAGI. CDR3 length: 14 amino acids. The CDR3 is CASRADRLNTEAFF. The CDR3 DNA follows: TGTGCCAGCAGGGCGGACAGGTTGAACACTGAAGCTTTCTTT.